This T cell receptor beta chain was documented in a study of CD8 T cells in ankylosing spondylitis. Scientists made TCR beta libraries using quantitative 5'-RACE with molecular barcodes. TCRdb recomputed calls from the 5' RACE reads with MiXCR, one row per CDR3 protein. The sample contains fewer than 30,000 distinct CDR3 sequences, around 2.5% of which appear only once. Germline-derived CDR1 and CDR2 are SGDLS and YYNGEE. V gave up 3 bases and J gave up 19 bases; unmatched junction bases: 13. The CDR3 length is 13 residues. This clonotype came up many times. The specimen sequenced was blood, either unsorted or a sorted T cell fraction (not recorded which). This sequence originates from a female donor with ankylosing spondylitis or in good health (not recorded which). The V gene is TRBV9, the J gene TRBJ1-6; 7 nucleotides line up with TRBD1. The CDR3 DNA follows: TGTGCCAGCAGCGCCCGAGGAGGGGACAGTTTACACTTT. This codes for CASSARGGDSLHF. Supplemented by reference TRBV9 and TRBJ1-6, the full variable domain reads DSGVTQTPKHLITATGQRVTLRCSPRSGDLSVYWYQQSLDQGLQFLIQYYNGEERAKGNILERFSAQQFPDLHSELNLSSLELGDSALYFCASSARGGDSLHFGNGTRLTVT.